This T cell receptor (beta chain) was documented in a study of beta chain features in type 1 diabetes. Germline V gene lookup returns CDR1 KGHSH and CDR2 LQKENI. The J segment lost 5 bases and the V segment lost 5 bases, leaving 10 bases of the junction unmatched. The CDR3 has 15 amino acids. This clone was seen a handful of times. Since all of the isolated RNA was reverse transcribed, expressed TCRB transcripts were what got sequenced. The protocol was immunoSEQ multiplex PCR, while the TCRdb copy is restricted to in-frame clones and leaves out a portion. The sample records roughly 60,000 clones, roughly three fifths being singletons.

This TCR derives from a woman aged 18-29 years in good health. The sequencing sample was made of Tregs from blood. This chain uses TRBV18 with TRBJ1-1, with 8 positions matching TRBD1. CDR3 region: CASSFVGQGSTEAFF. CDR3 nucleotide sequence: TGTGCCAGCTCATTCGTTGGACAGGGCTCGACTGAAGCTTTCTTT.